Below are 29 T cell receptor beta chains sequenced from a single sample in a study of blood T cell repertoires in COVID-19. The repertoire was sequenced with immunoSEQ multiplex PCR; TCRdb's copy has only in-frame clones and lacks some. The sample has just over 60,000 clones, around 85% seen once. The specimen was peripheral blood. The receptor set was obtained from a man aged 60 to 69 with acute or convalescent COVID-19.

J is TRBJ2-5 and V is TRBV7-2, with TRBD2 identical over 9 bases. The CDR3 contains 14 residues. V gave up 11 bases and J gave up 4 bases; unmatched junction bases: 11. Germline CDR1 reads SGHTA; CDR2 reads FQGNSA. As DNA, the CDR3 is TGTGCCGGCGCCCCGGCGGGAGGGGGAGAGACCCAGTACTTC. Translating gives CAGAPAGGGETQYF.

This chain uses TRBV6-6 with TRBJ1-5, with a possible D match to TRBD1 (6 bases). Trimming stripped 5 bases from V and 5 bases from J, with 10 bases between. This CDR3 region has 13 residues. CDR1 MNHNY and CDR2 SVGAGI come from the germline V gene (reference sequence). CDR3 nucleotides: TGTGCCAGCAGTAAACACAGGGATCAGCCCCAGCATTTT. Translation gives CASSKHRDQPQHF.

Regarding this clone: Distinct nucleotide sequences in the sample also encode this CDR3. The chain combines TRBV2 with TRBJ2-3, with 11 positions matching TRBD2. V trimming: 5 bases; J trimming: 3 bases; junction bases outside the gene matches: 4. The CDR3 extends over 15 amino acids. The germline gives CDR1 SNHLY, CDR2 FYNNEI. CDR3 DNA: TGTGCCAGCAGTTTAGCGGGAGGGCGGACAGATACGCAGTATTTT. Amino acid sequence: CASSLAGGRTDTQYF.

The gene calls are TRBV30 and TRBJ1-3, with D perhaps matching TRBD1 (5 bases). The CDR3 covers 14 residues. Deletions cut 1 base from V and 6 bases from J, with 13 bases between. Germline V gene sequence: CDR1 GTSNPN, CDR2 SVGIG (reference sequence). The CDR3 sequence is CAWSGGRVENTIYF. The CDR3 bases are TGTGCCTGGAGTGGGGGCAGGGTCGAAAACACCATATATTTT.

The chain joins TRBV5-4 to TRBJ2-1; tentative D call: TRBD1 (5 bases). The V end lost 1 base, the J end lost 9 bases, and 14 bases lay between the germline ends. The CDR3 length is 14 residues. Germline V lookup: CDR1 SGHNT, CDR2 YYREEE (reference sequence). The CDR3 sequence: CASSLSGAKGEQFF. Written as DNA, the CDR3 is TGTGCCAGCAGCTTGTCTGGGGCTAAGGGTGAGCAGTTCTTC.

The V gene is TRBV15, the J gene TRBJ2-3, with a tentative D call TRBD2 (5 bases). V dropped 0 bases and J dropped 4 bases, with 23 bases sitting between them. The length of the CDR3 is 19 residues. In germline, CDR1 is LNHNV, CDR2 YYDKDF (reference sequence). CDR3 sequence (DNA): TGTGCCACCAGCAGAGATCGGAGGTTACGACAAATGGTCCCAGATACGCAGTATTTT. Its translation is CATSRDRRLRQMVPDTQYF.

V gene TRBV24-1 combines with J gene TRBJ1-4, with D unclear. The CDR3 sequence is 14 residues long. Trimming removed 2 bases from V and 5 bases from J, with 8 bases in between. CDR1 and CDR2 from the germline V gene are KGHDR and SFDVKD. The CDR3 DNA reads as TGTGCCACCAGTGATTCATCCCAGAATGAAAAACTGTTTTTT. Its protein product is CATSDSSQNEKLFF.

This rearrangement joins TRBV20-1 to TRBJ2-7; D ambiguous. CDR3 size: 11 residues. Trimming took off 5 bases at V and 7 bases at J, with 12 bases between the two ends. CDR1 and CDR2 (germline): DFQATT, SNEGSKA (reference sequence). CDR3 nucleotide sequence: TGCAGTGCTCGTAACTTACGTGAGCAGTACTTC. Amino acid sequence: CSARNLREQYF.

V gene TRBV27 combines with J gene TRBJ2-1; 10 positions match TRBD1. Unmatched junction bases numbered 9, after V lost 6 bases and J lost 7 bases. Germline values: CDR1 MNHEY, CDR2 SMNVEV (reference sequence). The CDR3 is 15 amino acids. The CDR3 DNA is TGTGCCAGCAGGGGCTTGGGACAGGGGTTGAATGAGCAGTTCTTC. It is translated as CASRGLGQGLNEQFF.

The J gene is TRBJ2-7, the V gene TRBV3-1 (or the pseudogene TRBV3-2); TRBD2 is a possible D gene (5 bases). The germline V gene encodes CDR1 LGHDT and CDR2 YNNKEL (reference sequence). V lost 1 base and J 4 bases, leaving 8 bases between the germline ends. The CDR3 sequence is 13 residues long. CDR3: CASSQAGIYEQYF. CDR3 bases: TGTGCCAGCAGCCAAGCGGGGATTTACGAGCAGTACTTC.

The CDR3 DNA follows: TGTGCCAGCACGCGACGTAGGGGACAGGGGGGGACCGGGGAGCTGTTTTTT. It specifies CASTRRRGQGGTGELFF. This chain connects TRBV27 to TRBJ2-2; 11 nucleotides line up with TRBD1. CDR1 and CDR2 from the germline V gene are MNHEY and SMNVEV (reference sequence). J was trimmed by 5 bases and V by 7 bases; bases with no gene match: 12. The CDR3 is made up of 17 amino acids.

The rearrangement joins TRBV29-1 to TRBJ2-1; TRBD2 matches 10 bases. The germline V gene has CDR1 SQVTM and CDR2 ANQGSEA. The V gene end was trimmed by 8 bases and the J gene end by 8 bases; junction bases not matched to a gene: 9. The CDR3 has 13 amino acids. The CDR3 loop reads CSLPASGSHEQFF. The CDR3 DNA reads as TGCAGCCTGCCGGCTAGCGGGAGTCATGAGCAGTTCTTC.

V and J are TRBV19 and TRBJ2-3; possibly TRBD1 for D (5 bases). The germline V gene has CDR1 LNHDA and CDR2 SQIVND (reference sequence). The CDR3 extends over 16 amino acids. V dropped 4 bases and J dropped 0 bases, with 14 bases sitting between them. CDR3 nucleotides: TGTGCCAGTAGTAGGGGCGGCTTCGCTAGCACAGATACGCAGTATTTT. This encodes CASSRGGFASTDTQYF.

The V call is TRBV10-3, the J call TRBJ2-7, with 12 nucleotides matching TRBD1. Trimming took 8 bases from V and 6 from J; bases not matched to a gene: 5. The CDR3 length is 13 residues. CDR1 and CDR2 from the germline V gene are ENHRY and SYGVKD. For the CDR3, the DNA is TGTGCCATCGGGGACAGGGGGCAGCGCGAGCAGTACTTC. It encodes CAIGDRGQREQYF.

The chain uses TRBV30 and TRBJ2-5; D is unclear. This CDR3 contains 12 residues. From germline, CDR1 is GTSNPN and CDR2 SVGIG (reference sequence). Deletions cut 2 bases from V and 5 bases from J, with 9 bases between. The CDR3 sequence: CAWSSIVETQYF. In nucleotides, the CDR3 is TGTGCCTGGAGTTCGATAGTCGAGACCCAGTACTTC.

J is TRBJ2-7 and V is TRBV6-5; perhaps TRBD1 as D (6 bases). The V end lost 6 bases, the J end lost 2 bases, and 11 bases lay between the germline ends. The CDR3 runs 13 residues. Germline V CDR1 and CDR2: MNHEY, SVGAGI. CDR3 sequence reads: CASSRQVAYEQYF. Written as DNA, the CDR3 is TGTGCCAGCAGCAGACAGGTGGCCTACGAGCAGTACTTC.

This clone was detected a few times. CDR3 bases: TGTGCCAGCATGTCGGACAGGGGCTCTGGAAACACCATATATTTT. Amino acids: CASMSDRGSGNTIYF. This chain joins TRBV6-5 and TRBJ1-3; TRBD1 matches 9 bases. Germline-derived CDR1 and CDR2 are MNHEY and SVGAGI. This CDR3 has 15 residues. After removal of 7 bases from V and 0 bases from J, the junction contained 4 bases not matched to a gene.

The chain links TRBV10-3 to TRBJ1-2; D may be TRBD1 (5 bases). Germline V CDR1 and CDR2: ENHRY, SYGVKD. The CDR3 sequence is 11 residues long. Trimming left V 8 bases short and J 8 bases short, with 12 bases between. The CDR3 DNA sequence: TGTGCCATCCGCAGGGCTCTAGGCTACACCTTC. Protein sequence: CAIRRALGYTF.

The V gene is TRBV24-1, the J gene TRBJ2-5; 10 nucleotides agree with TRBD2. The CDR3 has 15 amino acids. With V trimmed by 4 bases and J by 5 bases, 6 bases remained unmatched. Germline V lookup: CDR1 KGHDR, CDR2 SFDVKD. CDR3 amino acids: CATSELAGVGETQYF. CDR3 bases: TGTGCCACCAGTGAGCTAGCGGGAGTAGGGGAGACCCAGTACTTC.

Regarding this clone: In the same sample, other DNA sequences code for this CDR3. V usage is TRBV20-1 and J usage is TRBJ1-5, with unresolved D. The germline gives CDR1 DFQATT, CDR2 SNEGSKA (reference sequence). Deletions cut 1 base from V and 6 bases from J, with 4 bases between. The CDR3 sequence is 11 residues long. The CDR3 reads CSARVSQPQHF. DNA of the CDR3: TGCAGTGCTAGAGTGAGTCAGCCCCAGCATTTT.

The chain uses TRBV19 and TRBJ2-5; D remains unclear. V lost 3 bases to trimming and J lost 4 bases, with 12 bases between them. This CDR3 spans 14 amino acids. The V gene's germline CDR1 is LNHDA and CDR2 SQIVND (reference sequence). CDR3 region: CASSMSALGETQYF. The DNA for the CDR3 is TGTGCCAGTAGTATGAGTGCGCTCGGAGAGACCCAGTACTTC. The entire variable domain, with the rest obtained from reference TRBV19 and TRBJ2-5, is as follows: DGGITQSPKYLFRKEGQNVTLSCEQNLNHDAMYWYRQDPGQGLRLIYYSQIVNDFQKGDIAEGYSVSREKKESFPLTVTSAQKNPTAFYLCASSMSALGETQYFGPGTRLLVL.

A few counts support this clone. V and J are TRBV24-1 and TRBJ2-2; 10 positions agree with TRBD2. Germline V gene lookup returns CDR1 KGHDR and CDR2 SFDVKD. The V segment lost 4 bases and the J segment 7 bases; nucleotides outside the gene matches: 8. This CDR3 contains 16 residues. The CDR3: CATSESRTSGVGELFF. The CDR3 coding sequence is TGTGCCACCAGTGAAAGTAGGACTAGCGGAGTCGGGGAGCTGTTTTTT.

The V call is TRBV2, the J call TRBJ2-3; the D gene is possibly TRBD2 (6 bases). Per germline, CDR1 SNHLY and CDR2 FYNNEI. This CDR3 has 16 residues. Trimming cost V 8 bases and J 4 bases, with 22 bases left between them. The CDR3 loop is CASLSERAAYADTQYF. Written as DNA, the CDR3 is TGTGCCAGCCTCTCGGAGCGGGCAGCGTATGCAGATACGCAGTATTTT.

This clone was counted only a few times. The J gene is TRBJ1-6, the V gene TRBV10-3, with a weak D call TRBD1 (5 bases). The CDR3 runs to 16 residues. In germline, CDR1 is ENHRY, CDR2 SYGVKD. Trimming took 3 bases from V and 0 from J, leaving 9 bases between them. The CDR3 sequence: CAISDTGSSYNSPLHF. CDR3 coding DNA: TGTGCCATCAGTGATACAGGCAGCTCCTATAATTCACCCCTCCACTTT.

V usage is TRBV28 and J usage is TRBJ1-1; D gene ambiguous. This CDR3 has 13 amino acids. V was pared by 8 bases and J by 1 base, with 11 bases between. Germline values: CDR1 MDHEN, CDR2 SYDVKM. This chain's CDR3 is CASAAPGNTEAFF. The CDR3 bases are TGTGCCAGCGCTGCTCCAGGGAACACTGAAGCTTTCTTT. Full variable domain (missing parts from reference TRBV28 and TRBJ1-1): DVKVTQSSRYLVKRTGEKVFLECVQDMDHENMFWYRQDPGLGLRLIYFSYDVKMKEKGDIPEGYSVSREKKERFSLILESASTNQTSMYLCASAAPGNTEAFFGQGTRLTVV.

With regard to this clone: Other DNA sequences in this sample translate to the same CDR3. This rearrangement joins TRBV3-1 (or the pseudogene TRBV3-2) to TRBJ1-1; weak D call: TRBD1 (5 bases). V was pared by 1 base and J by 8 bases, with 5 bases between. The CDR3 loop spans 11 amino acids. Germline V lookup: CDR1 LGHDT, CDR2 YNNKEL (reference sequence). The CDR3 coding sequence is TGTGCCAGCAGCCAAGGGGGCGAAGCTTTCTTT. This encodes CASSQGGEAFF.

This clone was counted between two and nine times. This rearrangement joins TRBV4-1 to TRBJ2-7, with 12 bases fitting TRBD1. Germline loops: CDR1 MGHRA, CDR2 YSYEKL. The length of the CDR3 is 14 residues. V dropped 4 bases and J dropped 7; count of bases not matched to a gene: 5. This CDR3 is CASSPGQGAFEQYF. In DNA form, the CDR3 reads TGCGCCAGCAGCCCGGGACAGGGGGCGTTTGAGCAGTACTTC.

The sample holds a few counts of this clone. This chain uses TRBV5-4 with TRBJ2-7; 9 bases line up with TRBD2. The length of the CDR3 is 15 residues. Trimming took 4 bases from V and 7 from J; bases not matched to a gene: 12. Germline V lookup: CDR1 SGHNT, CDR2 YYREEE (reference sequence). In nucleotides, the CDR3 is TGTGCCAGCAGCCCGTATAGCGGGAGTATTGAGGAGCAGTACTTC. It encodes CASSPYSGSIEEQYF.

This chain links TRBV5-6 with TRBJ2-1; no firm D call. V was pared by 0 bases and J by 3 bases, with 16 bases between. CDR3 length: 17 residues. Per the germline V gene, CDR1 is SGHDT and CDR2 is YYEEEE. The CDR3 coding sequence is TGTGCCAGCAGCTTGGAAACTTTTCCGAGCAACTACAATGAGCAGTTCTTC. It translates to CASSLETFPSNYNEQFF.